These 8 T cell receptor beta chains came from one sample sequenced in a study of identifying expanded T cells in peripheral blood. Clones were sequenced by immunoSEQ multiplex PCR, and TCRdb holds only the in-frame ones, with some missing. The sample contains around 90,000 clones, about 87% of which appear only once. Source material: blood. Receptors were obtained from a person between 18 and 69 years old in good health.

The V gene is TRBV19, the J gene TRBJ2-1; D is unclear. CDR3 length equals 11 residues. Germline CDR1 is LNHDA and CDR2 is SQIVND (reference sequence). Trimming shortened V by 2 bases and J by 7 bases, and 3 bases separated the two germline ends. Here the CDR3 reads CASSIFNEQFF. The CDR3 DNA sequence: TGTGCCAGTAGTATATTTAATGAGCAGTTCTTC.

V and J are TRBV10-3 and TRBJ1-1; D uncertain. The V and J ends lost 0 bases and 3 bases respectively, with 5 bases between them. Germline lookup yields CDR1 ENHRY and CDR2 SYGVKD. This CDR3 region has 13 residues. CDR3 bases: TGTGCCATCAGTGAGTCTTGGGACACTGAAGCTTTCTTT. It specifies CAISESWDTEAFF.

This CDR3 is CASRGLAGGSYNEQFF. DNA for the CDR3: TGCGCCAGCAGGGGTCTAGCGGGAGGGTCCTACAATGAGCAGTTCTTC. The chain joins TRBV5-1 to TRBJ2-1, with 12 bases matching TRBD2. V lost 5 bases, J lost 1 base, and 4 bases stayed unmatched. This CDR3 comprises 16 residues. Germline assignment: CDR1 SGHRS and CDR2 YFSETQ.

The chain uses TRBV29-1 and TRBJ2-7; 7 bases align to TRBD1. Germline V gene data show CDR1 as SQVTM and CDR2 as ANQGSEA. The CDR3 length is 14 residues. Trimming cost V 6 bases and J 6 bases; bases outside gene matches: 14. The DNA of the CDR3 is TGCAGCGTAGCGACAGGGATCGAAGGGCTCGAGCAGTACTTC. This encodes CSVATGIEGLEQYF.

The rearrangement joins TRBV28 to TRBJ1-4; unclear D gene. The CDR3 length is 13 residues. The V and J ends lost 9 bases and 6 bases respectively, with 14 bases between them. From germline, CDR1 is MDHEN and CDR2 SYDVKM. For the CDR3, the DNA is TGTGCCAGTAAACCTCGGTGGGATGAAAAACTGTTTTTT. Protein product: CASKPRWDEKLFF.

The genes are TRBV4-1 and TRBJ2-5, with 10 bases matching TRBD2. Germline V gives CDR1 MGHRA, CDR2 YSYEKL. The ends lost 4 bases at V and 6 bases at J; junction bases unmatched: 8. The CDR3 spans 15 residues. DNA for the CDR3: TGCGCCAGCAGCCCGGGGGGAGCGGGGGGGAAGACCCAGTACTTC. The encoded protein is CASSPGGAGGKTQYF.

This chain links TRBV2 with TRBJ1-1; D may be TRBD1 (5 bases). Trimming removed 6 bases from V and 1 base from J, with 12 bases in between. This CDR3 contains 14 residues. In germline, CDR1 is SNHLY, CDR2 FYNNEI. CDR3 DNA: TGTGCCAGCAGAAGGGGCGGTCAGAACACTGAAGCTTTCTTT. This translates into CASRRGGQNTEAFF.

The CDR3 reads CASSLGSSWGSYNEQFF. The CDR3 coding sequence is TGTGCCAGCAGTTTGGGTTCCAGTTGGGGCTCCTACAATGAGCAGTTCTTC. The chain carries TRBV28 and TRBJ2-1; no definite D call. The germline CDR1 and CDR2 sequences are MDHEN and SYDVKM. The CDR3 consists of 17 residues. Trimming pared 3 bases from V and 0 bases from J, leaving 15 bases between. The full variable domain, with the rest looked up from reference TRBV28 and TRBJ2-1, is DVKVTQSSRYLVKRTGEKVFLECVQDMDHENMFWYRQDPGLGLRLIYFSYDVKMKEKGDIPEGYSVSREKKERFSLILESASTNQTSMYLCASSLGSSWGSYNEQFFGPGTRLTVL.